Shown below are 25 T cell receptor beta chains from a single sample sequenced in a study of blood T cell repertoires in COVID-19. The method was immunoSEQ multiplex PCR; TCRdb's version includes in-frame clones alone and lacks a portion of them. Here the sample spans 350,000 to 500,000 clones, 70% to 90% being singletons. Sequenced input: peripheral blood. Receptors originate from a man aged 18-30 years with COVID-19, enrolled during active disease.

The CDR3 loop reads CASRPGTRRNEQYF. CDR3 coding DNA: TGTGCCAGCAGACCCGGGACTAGGAGGAACGAGCAGTACTTC. The chain carries TRBV6-5 and TRBJ2-7; 8 bases are a match to TRBD2. The V gene's germline CDR1 is MNHEY and CDR2 SVGAGI. There are 14 residues in the CDR3. V lost 6 bases, J lost 5 bases, and 9 bases stayed unmatched.

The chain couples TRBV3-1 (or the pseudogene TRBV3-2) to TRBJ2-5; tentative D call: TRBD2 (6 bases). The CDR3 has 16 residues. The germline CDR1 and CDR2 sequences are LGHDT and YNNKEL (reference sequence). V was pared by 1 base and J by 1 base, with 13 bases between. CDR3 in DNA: TGTGCCAGCAGCCAAGGGCGGGGCTACGGCCAAGAGACCCAGTACTTC. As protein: CASSQGRGYGQETQYF.

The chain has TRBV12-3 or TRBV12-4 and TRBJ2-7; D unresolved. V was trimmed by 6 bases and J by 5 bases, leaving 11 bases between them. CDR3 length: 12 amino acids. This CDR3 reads CASSGVINEQYF. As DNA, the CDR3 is TGTGCCAGCAGCGGAGTGATCAACGAGCAGTACTTC.

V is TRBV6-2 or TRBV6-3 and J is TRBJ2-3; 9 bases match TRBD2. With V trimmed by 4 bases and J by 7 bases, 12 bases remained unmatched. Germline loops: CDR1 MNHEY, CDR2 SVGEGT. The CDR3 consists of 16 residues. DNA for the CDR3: TGTGCCAGCAGTTCCTACCGACTAGCGGACCTTTATACGCAGTATTTT. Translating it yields CASSSYRLADLYTQYF.

The CDR3 DNA reads as TGTGCCAGTAGTGAAGGGAGGGGAGAGACCCAGTACTTC. Translated: CASSEGRGETQYF. The genes are TRBV19 and TRBJ2-5; 7 bases agree with TRBD2. The CDR3 is 13 amino acids. Germline lookup yields CDR1 LNHDA and CDR2 SQIVND (reference sequence). V gave up 5 bases and J gave up 4 bases; unmatched junction bases: 4.

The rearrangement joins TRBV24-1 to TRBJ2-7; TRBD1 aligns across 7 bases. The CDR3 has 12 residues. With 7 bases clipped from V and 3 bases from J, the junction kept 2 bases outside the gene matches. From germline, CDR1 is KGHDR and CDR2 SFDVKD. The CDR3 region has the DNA TGTGCCACCAGGACAGGGCACTACGAGCAGTACTTC. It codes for CATRTGHYEQYF.

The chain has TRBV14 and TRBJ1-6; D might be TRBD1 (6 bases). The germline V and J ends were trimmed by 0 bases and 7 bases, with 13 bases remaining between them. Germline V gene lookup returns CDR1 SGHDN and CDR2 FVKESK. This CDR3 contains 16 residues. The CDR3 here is CASSQDIGTLNSPLHF. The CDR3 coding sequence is TGTGCCAGCAGCCAAGATATCGGGACACTCAATTCACCCCTCCACTTT.

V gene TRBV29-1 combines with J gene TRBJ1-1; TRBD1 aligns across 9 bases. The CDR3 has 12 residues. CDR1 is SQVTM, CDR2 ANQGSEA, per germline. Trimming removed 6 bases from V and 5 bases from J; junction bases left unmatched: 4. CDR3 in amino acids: CSVHRGRTEAFF. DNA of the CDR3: TGCAGCGTCCACAGGGGGCGGACTGAAGCTTTCTTT.

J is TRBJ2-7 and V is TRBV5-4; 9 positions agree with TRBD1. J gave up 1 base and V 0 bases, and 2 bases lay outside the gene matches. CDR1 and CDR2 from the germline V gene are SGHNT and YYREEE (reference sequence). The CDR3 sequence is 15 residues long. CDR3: CASSLGTGESYEQYF. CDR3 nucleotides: TGTGCCAGCAGCTTGGGGACAGGGGAATCCTACGAGCAGTACTTC.

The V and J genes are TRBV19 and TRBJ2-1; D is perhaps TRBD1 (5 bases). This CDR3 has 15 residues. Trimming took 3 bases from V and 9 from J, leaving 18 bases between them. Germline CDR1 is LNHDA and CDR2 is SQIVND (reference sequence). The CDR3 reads CASSITGRNSGEQFF. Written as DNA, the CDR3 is TGTGCCAGTAGTATCACAGGTAGGAATAGTGGTGAGCAGTTCTTC.

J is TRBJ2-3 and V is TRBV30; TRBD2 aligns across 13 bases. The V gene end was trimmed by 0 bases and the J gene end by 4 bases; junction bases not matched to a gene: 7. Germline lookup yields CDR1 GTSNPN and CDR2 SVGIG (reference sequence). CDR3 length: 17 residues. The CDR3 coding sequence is TGTGCCTGGAGTGTTTTATGGACTAGCGGGAGTTCAGATACGCAGTATTTT. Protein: CAWSVLWTSGSSDTQYF. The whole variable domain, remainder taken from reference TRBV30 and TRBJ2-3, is SQTIHQWPATLVQPVGSPLSLECTVEGTSNPNLYWYRQAAGRGLQLLFYSVGIGQISSEVPQNLSASRPQDRQFILSSKKLLLSDSGFYLCAWSVLWTSGSSDTQYFGPGTRLTVL.

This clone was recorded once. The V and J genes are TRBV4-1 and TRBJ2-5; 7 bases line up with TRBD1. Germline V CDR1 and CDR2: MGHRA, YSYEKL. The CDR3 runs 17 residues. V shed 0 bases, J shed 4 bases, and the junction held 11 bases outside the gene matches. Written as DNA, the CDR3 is TGCGCCAGCAGCCAAGAAGGGGGCCCTGCTGGGGGAGAGACCCAGTACTTC. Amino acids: CASSQEGGPAGGETQYF.

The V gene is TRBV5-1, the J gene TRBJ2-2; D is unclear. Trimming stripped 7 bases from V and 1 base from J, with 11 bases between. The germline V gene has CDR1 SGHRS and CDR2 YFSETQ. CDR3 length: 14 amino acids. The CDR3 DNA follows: TGCGCCAGCTCTGGGCTTGGGAACACCGGGGAGCTGTTTTTT. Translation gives CASSGLGNTGELFF.

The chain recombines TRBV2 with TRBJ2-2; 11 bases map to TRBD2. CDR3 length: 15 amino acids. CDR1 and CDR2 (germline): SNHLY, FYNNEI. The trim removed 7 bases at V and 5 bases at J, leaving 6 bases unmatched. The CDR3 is CASKELAGETGELFF. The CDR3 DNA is TGTGCCAGCAAGGAACTAGCGGGGGAAACCGGGGAGCTGTTTTTT.

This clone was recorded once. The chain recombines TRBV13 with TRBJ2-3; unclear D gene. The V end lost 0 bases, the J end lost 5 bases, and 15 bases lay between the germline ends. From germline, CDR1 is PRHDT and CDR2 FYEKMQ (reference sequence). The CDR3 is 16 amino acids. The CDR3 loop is CASSLGLFHSGDTQYF. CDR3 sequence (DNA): TGTGCCAGCAGCTTAGGGCTGTTTCATTCCGGAGATACGCAGTATTTT.

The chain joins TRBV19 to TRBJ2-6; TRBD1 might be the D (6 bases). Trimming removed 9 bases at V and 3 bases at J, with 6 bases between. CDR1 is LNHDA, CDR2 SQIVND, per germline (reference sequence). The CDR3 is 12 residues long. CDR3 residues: CASRGGANVLTF. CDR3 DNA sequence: TGTGCCAGCAGGGGTGGGGCCAACGTCCTGACTTTC.

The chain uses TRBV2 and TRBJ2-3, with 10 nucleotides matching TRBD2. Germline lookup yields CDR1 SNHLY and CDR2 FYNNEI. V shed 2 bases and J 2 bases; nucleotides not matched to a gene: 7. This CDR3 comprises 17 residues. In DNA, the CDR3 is TGTGCCAGCAGTGAATCTCTAGCGGGGGCCCACACAGATACGCAGTATTTT. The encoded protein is CASSESLAGAHTDTQYF.

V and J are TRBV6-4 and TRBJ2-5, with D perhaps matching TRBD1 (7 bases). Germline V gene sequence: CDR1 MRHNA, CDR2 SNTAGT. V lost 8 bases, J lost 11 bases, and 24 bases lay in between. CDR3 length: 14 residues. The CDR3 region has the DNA TGTGCCAGCGAACCGGGGACAGATGGGAGGACACAGTACTTC. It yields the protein CASEPGTDGRTQYF.

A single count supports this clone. CDR3 in DNA: TGTGCCAGCAGTGCGACAGGGAAAGAAGCTTTCTTT. It yields the protein CASSATGKEAFF. V is TRBV2 and J is TRBJ1-1; 7 bases match TRBD1. Germline trimming cut 4 bases from V and 8 bases from J; bases unmatched to any gene: 4. Germline V CDR1 and CDR2: SNHLY, FYNNEI. This CDR3 spans 12 amino acids.

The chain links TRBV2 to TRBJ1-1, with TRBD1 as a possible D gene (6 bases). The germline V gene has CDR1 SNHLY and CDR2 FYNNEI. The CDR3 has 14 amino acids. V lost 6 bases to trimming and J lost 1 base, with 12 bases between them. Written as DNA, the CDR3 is TGTGCCAGCAGCCGTACGACAGGGAACACTGAAGCTTTCTTT. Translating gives CASSRTTGNTEAFF. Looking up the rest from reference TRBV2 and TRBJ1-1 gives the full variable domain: EPEVTQTPSHQVTQMGQEVILRCVPISNHLYFYWYRQILGQKVEFLVSFYNNEISEKSEIFDDQFSVERPDGSNFTLKIRSTKLEDSAMYFCASSRTTGNTEAFFGQGTRLTVV.

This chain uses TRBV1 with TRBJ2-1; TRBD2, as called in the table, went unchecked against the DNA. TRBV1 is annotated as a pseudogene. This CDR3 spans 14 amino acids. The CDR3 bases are TGCACCAGCAGCCCCTGTTCTCCTGACAATGAGCAGTTCTTC. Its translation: CTSSPCSPDNEQFF.

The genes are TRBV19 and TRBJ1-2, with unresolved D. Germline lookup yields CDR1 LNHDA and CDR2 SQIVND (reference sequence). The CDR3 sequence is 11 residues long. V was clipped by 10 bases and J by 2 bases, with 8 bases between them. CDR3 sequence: CANRGNYGYTF. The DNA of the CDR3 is TGTGCCAACCGGGGAAACTATGGCTACACCTTC.

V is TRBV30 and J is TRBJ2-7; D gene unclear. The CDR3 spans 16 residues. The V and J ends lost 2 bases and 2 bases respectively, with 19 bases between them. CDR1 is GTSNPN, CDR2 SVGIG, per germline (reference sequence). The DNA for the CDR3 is TGTGCCTGGAGTCTGTCCCCGACTCCAAGGACCTACGAGCAGTACTTC. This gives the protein CAWSLSPTPRTYEQYF. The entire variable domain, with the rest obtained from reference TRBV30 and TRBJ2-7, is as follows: SQTIHQWPATLVQPVGSPLSLECTVEGTSNPNLYWYRQAAGRGLQLLFYSVGIGQISSEVPQNLSASRPQDRQFILSSKKLLLSDSGFYLCAWSLSPTPRTYEQYFGPGTRLTVT.

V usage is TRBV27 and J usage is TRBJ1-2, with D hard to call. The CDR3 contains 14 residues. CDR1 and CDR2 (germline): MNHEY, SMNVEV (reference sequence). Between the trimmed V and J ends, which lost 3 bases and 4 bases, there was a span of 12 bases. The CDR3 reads CASSFRSGGYGYTF. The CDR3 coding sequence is TGTGCCAGCAGTTTCAGATCCGGAGGCTATGGCTACACCTTC.

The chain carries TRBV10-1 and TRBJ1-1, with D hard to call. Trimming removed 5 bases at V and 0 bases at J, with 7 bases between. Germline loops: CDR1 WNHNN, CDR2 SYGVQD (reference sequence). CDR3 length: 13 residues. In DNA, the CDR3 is TGCGCCAGCAGTCGACATTTGAACACTGAAGCTTTCTTT. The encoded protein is CASSRHLNTEAFF.